The TCR beta chain described here comes from a study of blood T cell repertoires in COVID-19. Looking at the study overall: The United States, Italy and Spain supplied acute and convalescent COVID-19 samples. Sources were T cells, B-cell-depleted T cells, or PBMCs; the material itself was cDNA or gDNA.

This CDR3 is 15 amino acids long. Germline V gene lookup returns CDR1 SGHVS and CDR2 FNYEAQ. V lost 6 bases to trimming and J lost 7 bases, with 18 bases between them. As originally analysed: Amplification of reference gene primers was used by the study to estimate nucleated cell counts. The method was immunoSEQ multiplex PCR; TCRdb's version includes in-frame clones alone and lacks a portion of them. V and J calls plus clone size are reproduced from that table; the DNA served to infer D and trimming. The sample consists of around 20,000 clones, approximately 87% of them appearing once. The sequenced sample was peripheral blood. The gene calls are TRBV7-6 and TRBJ2-2; D is unresolved. This sequence was found in a human donor in a cohort sampled during active COVID-19. This chain's CDR3 is CASRRDPAGGGELFF. The DNA for the CDR3 is TGTGCCAGCAGGCGTGACCCAGCAGGTGGCGGGGAGCTGTTTTTT.